The 31 T cell receptor beta chains reported below all come from one sample, sequenced in a study of blood T cell repertoires in COVID-19. Method: immunoSEQ multiplex PCR; TCRdb's copy keeps in-frame clones and lacks some. This sample yields a few hundred thousand clones, of which 83% are seen a single time; around 7% belongs to the top ten. Sequencing was carried out using peripheral blood. These TCRs come from a woman aged 45-59 years with acute or convalescent COVID-19.

This chain links TRBV30 with TRBJ1-5, with 8 bases that match TRBD1. The junction had 7 bases not matched to a gene; V was cut back by 1 base and J by 2 bases. Germline lookup yields CDR1 GTSNPN and CDR2 SVGIG (reference sequence). The length of the CDR3 is 16 residues. The CDR3: CAWSGLSDRGNQPQHF. The CDR3 region has the DNA TGTGCCTGGAGTGGCCTCTCGGACAGGGGCAATCAGCCCCAGCATTTT. The variable domain in full, with the rest retrieved from reference TRBV30 and TRBJ1-5, is SQTIHQWPATLVQPVGSPLSLECTVEGTSNPNLYWYRQAAGRGLQLLFYSVGIGQISSEVPQNLSASRPQDRQFILSSKKLLLSDSGFYLCAWSGLSDRGNQPQHFGDGTRLSIL.

This chain connects TRBV28 to TRBJ1-1; 8 bases are shared with TRBD1. With V trimmed by 6 bases and J by 2 bases, 5 bases remained unmatched. This CDR3 has 14 residues. Per germline, CDR1 MDHEN and CDR2 SYDVKM. CDR3 DNA: TGTGCCAGCAGACCGACAGGGGCTAACACTGAAGCTTTCTTT. The encoded protein is CASRPTGANTEAFF. The full variable domain, completed using reference TRBV28 and TRBJ1-1, is DVKVTQSSRYLVKRTGEKVFLECVQDMDHENMFWYRQDPGLGLRLIYFSYDVKMKEKGDIPEGYSVSREKKERFSLILESASTNQTSMYLCASRPTGANTEAFFGQGTRLTVV.

This chain uses TRBV5-6 with TRBJ2-3, with TRBD2 matching 8 bases. This CDR3 spans 18 amino acids. V lost 0 bases and J lost 2; bases outside the gene matches: 11. Per the germline V gene, CDR1 is SGHDT and CDR2 is YYEEEE. In DNA, the CDR3 is TGTGCCAGCAGCTTGGGGCTAGCGGGCTTGCTGATCACAGATACGCAGTATTTT. This translates into CASSLGLAGLLITDTQYF.

The chain has TRBV27 and TRBJ1-5; TRBD1 might be the D (5 bases). This CDR3 is built from 13 residues. V gave up 3 bases and J gave up 5 bases, with 8 bases separating them. Germline V gene lookup returns CDR1 MNHEY and CDR2 SMNVEV (reference sequence). Written as DNA, the CDR3 is TGTGCCAGCAGTTTGAGACAGTATCAGCCCCAGCATTTT. Its translation: CASSLRQYQPQHF.

The V call is TRBV28, the J call TRBJ1-4, with TRBD1 identical over 8 bases. J was trimmed by 8 bases and V by 10 bases; bases with no gene match: 12. This CDR3 has 14 residues. Germline CDR1 reads MDHEN; CDR2 reads SYDVKM. CDR3 region: CATKFQGAQEKLFF. Here the CDR3 DNA reads TGTGCCACCAAATTCCAGGGGGCGCAAGAAAAACTGTTTTTT.

The J gene is TRBJ2-7, the V gene TRBV14; D is possibly TRBD2 (5 bases). Trimming pared 1 base from V and 8 bases from J, leaving 18 bases between. The length of the CDR3 is 15 residues. CDR1 is SGHDN, CDR2 FVKESK, per germline. CDR3 bases: TGTGCCAGCAGCCAAGTCTCGGCGCGTCGGGAAAAGCAGTACTTC. This codes for CASSQVSARREKQYF.

J is TRBJ2-7 and V is TRBV4-1, with 12 bases identical to TRBD2. CDR3 length equals 15 residues. The germline CDR1 and CDR2 sequences are MGHRA and YSYEKL. The J segment lost 2 bases and the V segment lost 4 bases, leaving 3 bases of the junction unmatched. DNA of the CDR3: TGCGCCAGCAGCCGACTAGCGGGAGTCCCCTACGAGCAGTACTTC. Translating it yields CASSRLAGVPYEQYF.

This chain connects TRBV7-9 to TRBJ1-1; no definite D call. The CDR3 loop spans 15 amino acids. The V end lost 3 bases, the J end lost 3 bases, and 14 bases lay between the germline ends. The V gene's germline CDR1 is SEHNR and CDR2 FQNEAQ (reference sequence). As DNA, the CDR3 is TGTGCCAGCAGCTTCCCCCGAGGGCAGGACACTGAAGCTTTCTTT. Its translation is CASSFPRGQDTEAFF.

Of note for this clone: Other DNA sequences within the sample encode an identical CDR3. This sequence joins TRBV5-1 and TRBJ2-5; a weak D match, TRBD2 (7 bases). This CDR3 has 14 amino acids. Trimming cost V 2 bases and J 2 bases, with 10 bases left between them. Germline V gene data show CDR1 as SGHRS and CDR2 as YFSETQ. The chain's CDR3 is CASSLEGGQETQYF. The CDR3 DNA follows: TGCGCCAGCAGCTTAGAGGGGGGGCAAGAGACCCAGTACTTC.

This chain connects TRBV4-1 to TRBJ2-2; no clear D. The length of the CDR3 is 15 residues. Germline loops: CDR1 MGHRA, CDR2 YSYEKL. The ends were cut back, 0 bases at V and 4 bases at J, with 9 bases in the middle. DNA of the CDR3: TGCGCCAGCAGCCAAGATCACACAGCCACCGGGGAGCTGTTTTTT. Its protein is CASSQDHTATGELFF.

In this sample, this clone turned up a few times. The V call is TRBV7-6, the J call TRBJ1-1; D is perhaps TRBD1 (5 bases). This CDR3 spans 14 amino acids. Trimming stripped 5 bases from V and 1 base from J, with 11 bases between. CDR1 is SGHVS, CDR2 FNYEAQ, per germline. The CDR3 sequence: CASSPQQANTEAFF. The CDR3 bases are TGTGCCAGCAGCCCACAACAGGCGAACACTGAAGCTTTCTTT. Supplemented by reference TRBV7-6 and TRBJ1-1, the full variable domain reads GAGVSQSPRYKVTKRGQDVALRCDPISGHVSLYWYRQALGQGPEFLTYFNYEAQQDKSGLPNDRFSAERPEGSISTLTIQRTEQRDSAMYRCASSPQQANTEAFFGQGTRLTVV.

In the case of this clone: In the same sample, other DNA sequences code for this CDR3. The CDR3 loop is CATSRTGGSGNTIYF. For the CDR3, the DNA is TGTGCCACCAGCAGAACCGGGGGGTCTGGAAACACCATATATTTT. The chain has TRBV15 and TRBJ1-3, with D possibly TRBD1 on 5 matching bases. The CDR3 consists of 15 residues. V dropped 2 bases and J dropped 1 base, with 9 bases sitting between them. Germline V gene lookup returns CDR1 LNHNV and CDR2 YYDKDF (reference sequence).

The chain joins TRBV4-1 to TRBJ2-5; 9 nucleotides align to TRBD2. V dropped 4 bases and J dropped 3; count of bases not matched to a gene: 9. The CDR3 extends over 16 amino acids. The V gene's germline CDR1 is MGHRA and CDR2 YSYEKL. The CDR3 DNA reads TGCGCCAGCAGCCTCGAGAGATTAGCGGGAGAAGAGACCCAGTACTTC. It translates to CASSLERLAGEETQYF.

This clone was detected a few times. In the same sample, other DNA sequences code for this CDR3. V is TRBV30 and J is TRBJ2-7; the match to TRBD1 covers 7 bases. Looked up from germline, CDR1 is GTSNPN and CDR2 is SVGIG (reference sequence). J was trimmed by 2 bases and V by 3 bases; bases with no gene match: 7. The CDR3 consists of 14 residues. CDR3 DNA: TGTGCCTGGAGGGGAACAGGGGCGGCCTACGAGCAGTACTTC. It specifies CAWRGTGAAYEQYF.

The sample holds one count of this clone. The chain links TRBV6-6 to TRBJ1-3; D is undetermined. CDR3 size: 16 residues. Per germline, CDR1 MNHNY and CDR2 SVGAGI (reference sequence). V lost 0 bases and J 0 bases, leaving 9 bases between the germline ends. The CDR3 spells CASSYSTGLSGNTIYF. CDR3 bases: TGTGCCAGCAGTTACTCCACTGGACTCTCTGGAAACACCATATATTTT.

The chain carries TRBV4-1 and TRBJ2-1, with 8 bases aligning to TRBD1. Germline V gene lookup returns CDR1 MGHRA and CDR2 YSYEKL. The trim removed 5 bases at V and 6 bases at J, leaving 12 bases unmatched. The CDR3 is made up of 16 amino acids. The CDR3 DNA reads as TGCGCCAGCAGCGTAGAGGGTCGACAGGGGATCAATGAGCAGTTCTTC. This sequence encodes CASSVEGRQGINEQFF.

The chain employs TRBV6-5 and TRBJ1-4, with a weak D call TRBD1 (5 bases). Germline-derived CDR1 and CDR2 are MNHEY and SVGAGI. This CDR3 region has 14 residues. V was trimmed by 3 bases and J by 7 bases, leaving 12 bases between them. The CDR3 is CASSYRQGGEKLFF. The CDR3 coding sequence is TGTGCCAGCAGTTATCGGCAGGGAGGTGAAAAACTGTTTTTT.

This chain joins TRBV6-5 and TRBJ2-1, with 8 bases identical to TRBD1. This CDR3 has 15 amino acids. With 7 bases clipped from V and 3 bases from J, the junction kept 8 bases outside the gene matches. Looked up from germline, CDR1 is MNHEY and CDR2 is SVGAGI. Here the CDR3 DNA reads TGTGCCAGCATGAAAGCCGGGACAGGCTACAATGAGCAGTTCTTC. This gives the protein CASMKAGTGYNEQFF.

The V gene is TRBV15, the J gene TRBJ1-1; D perhaps matches TRBD1 (5 bases). This CDR3 spans 14 amino acids. The germline V gene encodes CDR1 LNHNV and CDR2 YYDKDF (reference sequence). Trimming left V 1 base short and J 11 bases short, with 17 bases between. CDR3: CATSRALDRGGAFF. The DNA of the CDR3 is TGTGCCACCAGCAGAGCCCTAGATAGGGGAGGGGCTTTCTTT.

The rearrangement joins TRBV6-4 to TRBJ2-3; TRBD1 matches 7 bases. Trimming cost V 5 bases and J 2 bases; bases outside gene matches: 10. The CDR3 consists of 16 residues. Germline CDR1 MRHNA, CDR2 SNTAGT. The DNA of the CDR3 is TGTGCCAGCAGTCCCGGGACAGAAAACCCCACAGATACGCAGTATTTT. Translation: CASSPGTENPTDTQYF.

This chain's CDR3 is CASSLGGTGEQYF. The CDR3 bases are TGTGCCAGCAGCTTAGGCGGGACGGGGGAGCAGTACTTC. The chain couples TRBV7-2 to TRBJ2-7; perhaps TRBD2 as D (6 bases). CDR1 SGHTA and CDR2 FQGNSA come from the germline V gene. V was clipped by 1 base and J by 7 bases, with 11 bases between them. This CDR3 region has 13 residues.

This sequence joins TRBV19 and TRBJ2-2, with 7 bases matching TRBD2. Per germline, CDR1 LNHDA and CDR2 SQIVND (reference sequence). CDR3 size: 13 residues. The CDR3 loop reads CAGSGRAPGELFF. The CDR3 DNA sequence: TGTGCTGGTTCGGGGAGGGCCCCCGGGGAGCTGTTTTTT.

This clone was seen just once. In nucleotides, the CDR3 is TGTGCCAGCAGCCAAGCCGGGACTGATGGAATGGAGACCCAGTACTTC. It is translated as CASSQAGTDGMETQYF. V gene TRBV3-1 (or the pseudogene TRBV3-2) combines with J gene TRBJ2-5; tentatively, D is TRBD2 (6 bases). Trimming pared 1 base from V and 5 bases from J, leaving 17 bases between. The CDR3 length is 16 residues. In germline, CDR1 is LGHDT, CDR2 YNNKEL (reference sequence).

The V gene is TRBV6-5, the J gene TRBJ2-5; a weak D match, TRBD1 (6 bases). V lost 7 bases to trimming and J lost 5 bases, with 20 bases between them. Germline V gene data show CDR1 as MNHEY and CDR2 as SVGAGI. CDR3 length: 15 residues. The DNA of the CDR3 is TGTGCCAGCAAACCCGGACAGTACCTTTGGGAGACCCAGTACTTC. Translation: CASKPGQYLWETQYF.

The chain links TRBV15 to TRBJ1-5; 8 bases are a match to TRBD1. V was clipped by 0 bases and J by 3 bases; unmatched bases: 4. The CDR3 extends over 16 amino acids. Germline lookup yields CDR1 LNHNV and CDR2 YYDKDF (reference sequence). The chain's CDR3 is CATSREPGQVNQPQHF. The DNA of the CDR3 is TGTGCCACCAGCAGAGAGCCGGGACAGGTCAATCAGCCCCAGCATTTT.

The genes are TRBV7-9 and TRBJ1-5; D remains ambiguous. The germline CDR1 and CDR2 sequences are SEHNR and FQNEAQ (reference sequence). Trimming stripped 6 bases from V and 0 bases from J, with 9 bases between. This CDR3 is 14 amino acids long. The CDR3 spells CASSFPGSNQPQHF. The CDR3 coding sequence is TGTGCCAGCAGTTTCCCCGGTAGCAATCAGCCCCAGCATTTT.

The chain uses TRBV7-7 and TRBJ2-1; D unclear. From germline, CDR1 is SSHAT and CDR2 FNYEAQ (reference sequence). V lost 1 base and J 5 bases, leaving 6 bases between the germline ends. CDR3 length: 13 amino acids. CDR3 protein: CASSLVPDNEQFF. As DNA, the CDR3 is TGTGCCAGCAGCTTAGTTCCAGACAATGAGCAGTTCTTC.

The gene calls are TRBV6-6 and TRBJ2-1; 8 bases align to TRBD1. The CDR3 covers 16 residues. J was trimmed by 2 bases and V by 3 bases; bases with no gene match: 6. Germline CDR1 and CDR2: MNHNY and SVGAGI (reference sequence). This CDR3 reads CASSYPTGDPYNEQFF. The CDR3 nucleotides read TGTGCCAGCAGTTATCCGACAGGGGACCCCTACAATGAGCAGTTCTTC.

The chain is built from TRBV3-1 (or the pseudogene TRBV3-2) and TRBJ2-7; D may be TRBD1 (5 bases). V lost 1 base and J 4 bases, leaving 8 bases between the germline ends. This CDR3 is 13 amino acids long. Germline CDR1 reads LGHDT; CDR2 reads YNNKEL (reference sequence). The CDR3 sequence: CASSQAGSYEQYF. The CDR3 nucleotides read TGTGCCAGCAGCCAAGCAGGGTCGTACGAGCAGTACTTC.

V is TRBV12-3 or TRBV12-4 and J is TRBJ1-5; tentative D call: TRBD1 (5 bases). V was trimmed by 9 bases and J by 3 bases, leaving 9 bases between them. There are 12 residues in the CDR3. CDR3 residues: CASRQNNQPQHF. The CDR3 coding sequence is TGTGCCAGTCGACAGAACAATCAGCCCCAGCATTTT.

The CDR3 DNA follows: TGCGCCAGCAGCCAGGGACAACCTGGAAACACCATATATTTT. It encodes CASSQGQPGNTIYF. The rearrangement joins TRBV5-1 to TRBJ1-3, with D perhaps matching TRBD1 (6 bases). CDR1 and CDR2 (germline): SGHRS, YFSETQ. V lost 4 bases and J lost 2, with 10 bases in between. This CDR3 has 14 residues.